This T cell receptor beta chain was captured in a study of T-cell memory formation after mild COVID-19. Germline lookup yields CDR1 SGHTA and CDR2 FQGNSA. J gave up 8 bases and V 4 bases, and 4 bases lay outside the gene matches. This CDR3 contains 12 residues. Constant-segment-primed 5'RACE gave TCR alpha and TCR beta cDNA libraries with sample barcodes and UMIs. TCRdb fed the 5' RACE reads into MiXCR, producing one record per CDR3 protein. The table has around 320,000 distinct CDR3 sequences, over 11% seen once. Sequences were obtained from PBMCs or a T cell subset sorted from them (not recorded which). This chain connects TRBV7-2 to TRBJ1-2; 7 positions match TRBD1. The sequence derives from a man between 18 and 29 years old who had mild COVID-19 (a few samples of this study predate the infection). Cell type and time point are not known. CDR3 nucleotides: TGTGCCAGCAGCTACCACAGGGGCGGCTACACCTTC. Residues: CASSYHRGGYTF.